A selection of T cell receptor beta chains follows, all from one sample in a study of shared clonotypes between healthy human individuals. Here immunoSEQ multiplex PCR was the method, and the copy in TCRdb shows in-frame clones only, minus some. Among about 2 million clones, roughly 94% were seen once, and the ten largest hold 0.1% to 0.15%. The specimen sequenced was naive CD4+ T cells sorted from blood. All receptors come from a young man in good health. Each CDR3 is given with its conserved first and last residue. The D gene is left open where the match is weak. Where a row states a size, it is once, few, many or the class of an expanded clone; other rows omit it.

V	J	D	size	DNA	CDR3
TRBV6-1	TRBJ2-3	-	-	TGTGCCAGCAGTGAAGATGGGACCAGCACAGATACGCAGTATTTT	CASSEDGTSTDTQYF
TRBV27	TRBJ2-3	TRBD2	-	TGTGCCAGCAGTTCATTACCTCAGGGAGGGGATACGCAGTATTTT	CASSSLPQGGDTQYF
TRBV6-6	TRBJ2-7	TRBD2	-	TGTGCCAGCACTTTAGCGGGAGTTGATTTAGGCGAGCAGTACTTC	CASTLAGVDLGEQYF
TRBV11-2	TRBJ2-7	TRBD1	-	TGTGCCAGCAGCTTATTCGGACAGGGGGCAAGAGAGCAGTACTTC	CASSLFGQGAREQYF
TRBV18	TRBJ2-7	TRBD2	-	TGTGCCAGCTCCCAGACCGGGACTAGGTCCTACGAGCAGTACTTC	CASSQTGTRSYEQYF
TRBV18	TRBJ1-6	-	-	TGTGCCAGCTCACACAACACCGCCATGGGGGCAAGCTCCTATAATTCACCCCTCCACTTT	CASSHNTAMGASSYNSPLHF
TRBV7-6	TRBJ2-7	-	once	TGTGCCAGCAGCCCCCGCACAGGGAAAGGCTACGAGCAGTACTTC	CASSPRTGKGYEQYF
TRBV18	TRBJ1-2	-	-	TGTGCCAGCTCACCGGAAAGATATGGCTACACCTTC	CASSPERYGYTF
TRBV5-1	TRBJ2-5	-	-	TGCGCCAGCAGCTTCGACAGGGCGGGGGAGACCCAGTACTTC	CASSFDRAGETQYF
TRBV5-1	TRBJ1-2	-	-	TGCGCCAGCAGCTGGAACAGGGATAACTATGGCTACACCTTC	CASSWNRDNYGYTF
TRBV10-2	TRBJ2-5	-	-	TGCGCCAGCACCCTACCCAGGCAAGAGACCCAGTACTTC	CASTLPRQETQYF
TRBV6-5	TRBJ2-3	-	-	TGTGCCAGCAGTTACGGACAGACCCGGACGGATACGCAGTATTTT	CASSYGQTRTDTQYF
TRBV6-1	TRBJ1-5	TRBD1	-	TGTGCCAGCAGTGAGGACAGGGGCACCAATCAGCCCCAGCATTTT	CASSEDRGTNQPQHF
TRBV6-6	TRBJ2-5	-	-	TGTGCCAGCAGTTTGGGAAGTTTACTCCAAGAGACCCAGTACTTC	CASSLGSLLQETQYF
TRBV30	TRBJ1-5	-	-	TGTGCCTGGGCCCACTCCTCGGAGCCCCAGCATTTT	CAWAHSSEPQHF
TRBV19	TRBJ1-1	-	once	TGTGCCAGTACCCCAGCCCTGTGGGGTCAGCTGAACACTGAAGCTTTCTTT	CASTPALWGQLNTEAFF
TRBV28	TRBJ1-3	TRBD1	-	TGTGCCAAGAGACAGGGGGTGATCTCTGGAAACACCATATATTTT	CAKRQGVISGNTIYF
TRBV5-1	TRBJ2-7	-	-	TGCGCCAGCAGCTTGGCAGTTCGCTCCTACGAGCAGTACTTC	CASSLAVRSYEQYF
TRBV18	TRBJ2-7	-	-	TGTGCCAGCTCACCACCTGGCCGACCCTACGAGCAGTACTTC	CASSPPGRPYEQYF
TRBV28	TRBJ1-2	-	-	TGTGCCAGCAGTCCCGGGGCTTATGGCTACACCTTC	CASSPGAYGYTF
TRBV9	TRBJ2-3	-	once	TGTGCCAGCAGCGTAGATTCCAGAATCACAGATACGCAGTATTTT	CASSVDSRITDTQYF
TRBV28	TRBJ1-5	-	-	TGTGCCAGCAGTTTTTTAGGGACGCAGCCCCAGCATTTT	CASSFLGTQPQHF
TRBV2	TRBJ2-4	TRBD1	-	TGTGCCAGCAGTGAAAAGGGGGCCGGCAAAAACATTCAGTACTTC	CASSEKGAGKNIQYF
TRBV29-1	TRBJ2-7	-	-	TGCAGCGTCGCGTTATGGGCATCCAGGGCCGAGCAGTACTTC	CSVALWASRAEQYF
TRBV10-1	TRBJ2-3	TRBD2	-	TGCGCCAGCAGTGAACTAGCGGGACCGTCAGATACGCAGTATTTT	CASSELAGPSDTQYF
TRBV18	TRBJ2-7	-	-	TGTGCCAGCTCACCAGTAACCCAGAGCGAGCAGTACTTC	CASSPVTQSEQYF
TRBV6-1	TRBJ2-7	TRBD2	-	TGTGCCAGCAGCGAGGGACTAGTGGTCTCCTACGAGCAGTACTTC	CASSEGLVVSYEQYF
TRBV7-2	TRBJ2-1	TRBD2	-	TGTGCCAGCAGCTATTCGGCGGGAGTACGGTACAATGAGCAGTTCTTC	CASSYSAGVRYNEQFF
TRBV5-1	TRBJ1-2	TRBD1	-	TGCGCCAGCAGCTCGGGACAGTTAGACCAAAGGAACTATGGCTACACCTTC	CASSSGQLDQRNYGYTF
TRBV5-1	TRBJ2-1	-	-	TGCGCCAGCAGCTTGATTAGCGGAATAAATGAGCAGTTCTTC	CASSLISGINEQFF
TRBV18	TRBJ1-5	-	once	TGTGCCAGCTCACCGACAGGCGGCGATCAGCCCCAGCATTTT	CASSPTGGDQPQHF
TRBV9	TRBJ2-7	TRBD1	-	TGTGCCAGCAGCGCTGGGGGGACAGGGATGTACGAGCAGTACTTC	CASSAGGTGMYEQYF
TRBV28	TRBJ2-5	-	-	TGTGCCAGCAGTTTGCGAGACCGAGAGACCCAGTACTTC	CASSLRDRETQYF
TRBV5-8	TRBJ1-1	-	-	TGTGCCAGCAGCTTGTACGAGGGGCTGAACACTGAAGCTTTCTTT	CASSLYEGLNTEAFF
TRBV18	TRBJ2-3	TRBD2	-	TGTGCCAGCTCACCACTAGCGGGAGTGTCGGGAGATACGCAGTATTTT	CASSPLAGVSGDTQYF
TRBV4-1	TRBJ2-2	TRBD1	-	TGCGCCAGCAGCCTATCGACAGGGATTATACCCGGGGAGCTGTTTTTT	CASSLSTGIIPGELFF
TRBV5-4	TRBJ2-5	TRBD2	-	TGTGCCAGCAGCCGCGGGAGGATGGAGACCCAGTACTTC	CASSRGRMETQYF
TRBV27	TRBJ2-2	-	-	TGTGCCAGCAGTCCAATCGCCGGGGAGCTGTTTTTT	CASSPIAGELFF
TRBV5-4	TRBJ1-2	-	-	TGTGCCAGCAGCTTGGTCCGACAGGAGAACTATGGCTACACCTTC	CASSLVRQENYGYTF
TRBV5-1	TRBJ2-7	TRBD2	-	TGCGCCAGCAGCTTGGGACTAGCGAACTACGAGCAGTACTTC	CASSLGLANYEQYF
TRBV6-5	TRBJ1-3	TRBD1	-	TGTGCCAGCAGTTACTTCGGGACAGGGTTGGGAAACACCATATATTTT	CASSYFGTGLGNTIYF
TRBV4-1	TRBJ2-1	TRBD2	-	TGCGCCAGCAGCCAAGGCCGGGCTAGCGGGAATAATGAGCAGTTCTTC	CASSQGRASGNNEQFF
TRBV5-4	TRBJ2-1	-	-	TGTGCCAGCAGCCCGGTTGCGGGCTACAATGAGCAGTTCTTC	CASSPVAGYNEQFF
TRBV28	TRBJ2-1	-	-	TGTGCCAGCAGTTTGGCGGGGTTCAATGAGCAGTTCTTC	CASSLAGFNEQFF
TRBV29-1	TRBJ1-3	-	once	TGCAGCGTTGAGGGGAATGGAAACACCATATATTTT	CSVEGNGNTIYF
TRBV30	TRBJ2-3	-	-	TGTGCCTGGAGTGTAGCCGGGGGCACTAGCACAGATACGCAGTATTTT	CAWSVAGGTSTDTQYF
TRBV27	TRBJ1-3	TRBD1	-	TGTGCCAGCAGTTTATCCGGGACAGCAGGAAACACCATATATTTT	CASSLSGTAGNTIYF
TRBV19	TRBJ1-5	-	few	TGTGCCAGTAGTATTCGGGCAGGAGATCAGCCCCAGCATTTT	CASSIRAGDQPQHF
TRBV4-1	TRBJ1-4	-	once	TGCGCCAGCAGCCAAGAACGGGGGGATACCACTAATGAAAAACTGTTTTTT	CASSQERGDTTNEKLFF
TRBV27	TRBJ2-7	-	-	TGTGCCAGCAGTTTAATTATGGGGGGACCCTACGAGCAGTACTTC	CASSLIMGGPYEQYF
TRBV5-1	TRBJ2-3	TRBD1	-	TGCGCCAGCAGCCCCGCAGGGGGCGGGAAAACAGATACGCAGTATTTT	CASSPAGGGKTDTQYF
TRBV4-3	TRBJ2-3	TRBD2	-	TGCGCCAGCAGCCCCCGGGGGGTCTACACAGATACGCAGTATTTT	CASSPRGVYTDTQYF
TRBV2	TRBJ1-3	-	-	TGTGCCAGCTCTGCTTTTGGAAACACCATATATTTT	CASSAFGNTIYF